This TCR beta chain was recovered during a study of human T cells and chemical hapten exposure. Study overall: The patch tests put 0.01% DPC on the skin of the upper back and were read 6 days later.

Original analysis: Samples ranged from roughly 20,000 to 700,000 TCRs, with a median of around 100,000. Via MiXCR, TCRdb re-called the RACE reads, giving one row per CDR3 protein. It is TCRdb's table, rather than the study itself, that gives the V and J calls and clone size. The table includes some 400,000 distinct CDR3 sequences, around 4.8% detected once. Stated time point: patch test 1, 2 weeks after DPC sensitization. Treatment of the sample: therapeutic diphenylcyclopropenone sensitization with weekly scalp DPC. The drawing of blood occurred before each patch test was applied. The CDR3 runs to 16 residues. Germline CDR1 reads MNHEY; CDR2 reads SVGAGI. V lost 0 bases, J lost 12 bases, and 12 bases stayed unmatched. Concerning this clonotype itself: A much larger clone differs by one base, so this may be a read error.

This receptor was taken from a woman between 45 and 60 years old with alopecia areata. Some clones in this sample may be carry-over from other donors' samples. This chain links TRBV6-5 with TRBJ2-1, with 9 bases identical to TRBD2. The starting material was whole blood, obtained in connection with sensitization to the hapten diphenylcyclopropenone (DPC). The CDR3 is CASSYSGGGGAIAQFF. In DNA form, the CDR3 reads TGTGCCAGCAGTTACTCGGGCGGGGGGGGCGCAATTGCGCAGTTCTTC.